This T cell receptor (beta chain) was identified during a study of early T cells in non-severe SARS-CoV-2 infection. Each cDNA molecule carried a unique molecular identifier. MiXCR, applied by TCRdb to the 5' RACE reads, yields one record per CDR3 protein. Of approximately 70,000 distinct CDR3 sequences listed, approximately 12% are singletons. Germline V gene lookup returns CDR1 KGHSH and CDR2 LQKENI. The ends lost 6 bases at V and 4 bases at J; junction bases unmatched: 8. The CDR3 extends over 14 amino acids. This clonotype was seen ten or more times. The material sequenced was whole blood. The rearrangement links TRBV18 to TRBJ1-1; 7 bases align to TRBD1. The sequence was collected from an adult who was a healthcare worker with PCR-confirmed SARS-CoV-2 infection or an uninfected control (not recorded which). The CDR3 region has the DNA TGTGCCAGCTCGTTACAGGGGAGTACCACTGAAGCTTTCTTT. It yields the protein CASSLQGSTTEAFF.